The rows below give T cell receptor beta chains drawn from one sample of a study of beta chain features in type 1 diabetes. Clones were read by immunoSEQ multiplex PCR, and TCRdb kept only the in-frame ones, dropping some. The repertoire holds 60,000 or so clones, with about 55% as singletons. Input material: Tregs from blood. These receptors were taken from a woman aged 18-35 years in good health. CDR3s include the opening cysteine and the closing phenylalanine or tryptophan. Fields, in order: CDR3 protein, CDR3 DNA, D gene, V gene, CDR3 length, J gene, clone size. A D gene is named only where the DNA matches it firmly. The size entry is marked missing in some rows and otherwise reads once, few, many or a size class.

CASSRGGTSTDTQYF | TGTGCCAGCAGTCGTGGGGGGACTAGCACAGATACGCAGTATTTT | - | TRBV28 | 15 | TRBJ2-3 | -
CASRGGRVRGEKLFF | TGTGCCAGCCGGGGAGGAAGGGTTCGTGGTGAAAAACTGTTTTTT | - | TRBV27 | 15 | TRBJ1-4 | few
CASSEYRDLNTGELFF | TGCGCCAGCAGCGAATACAGGGACCTAAACACCGGGGAGCTGTTTTTT | - | TRBV5-1 | 16 | TRBJ2-2 | few
CASLSGLSNEQFF | TGTGCCAGTCTTAGCGGGCTTTCGAATGAGCAGTTCTTC | TRBD2 | TRBV6-6 | 13 | TRBJ2-1 | -
CASSLDRGGETQYF | TGTGCCAGCAGCCTTGACAGGGGTGGAGAGACCCAGTACTTC | TRBD1 | TRBV5-5 | 14 | TRBJ2-5 | -
CASSLAITGGETQYF | TGTGCCAGCAGCCTCGCTATAACGGGAGGAGAGACCCAGTACTTC | TRBD2 | TRBV7-2 | 15 | TRBJ2-5 | -
CASSLPGQTTTGELFF | TGTGCCAGCAGCCTTCCGGGACAGACGACCACCGGGGAGCTGTTTTTT | TRBD1 | TRBV28 | 16 | TRBJ2-2 | few
CASSEAGSSYEQYF | TGCGCCAGCAGTGAGGCGGGAAGCTCCTACGAGCAGTACTTC | - | TRBV10-2 | 14 | TRBJ2-7 | -
CASRLGQGIQETQYF | TGTGCCAGCAGGCTAGGACAGGGAATCCAAGAGACCCAGTACTTC | TRBD1 | TRBV27 | 15 | TRBJ2-5 | -
CASSPGQGNNYGYTF | TGTGCCAGCAGCCCGGGACAGGGGAACAACTATGGCTACACCTTC | TRBD1 | TRBV5-4 | 15 | TRBJ1-2 | -
CASSYDRAYEQYF | TGTGCCAGCAGTTACGACAGGGCTTATGAGCAGTACTTC | TRBD1 | TRBV6-5 | 13 | TRBJ2-7 | -
CASSLLQGGNEKLFF | TGTGCCAGCAGCTTGTTACAGGGGGGAAATGAAAAACTGTTTTTT | TRBD1 | TRBV5-4 | 15 | TRBJ1-4 | -
CASSLGPTRDYGYTF | TGCGCCAGCAGCTTGGGTCCCACGCGGGACTATGGCTACACCTTC | - | TRBV5-1 | 15 | TRBJ1-2 | once
CASSYDRGLFYGYTF | TGTGCCAGCAGTTACGACAGGGGGCTTTTCTATGGCTACACCTTC | TRBD1 | TRBV6-5 | 15 | TRBJ1-2 | -
CASSPGRAGETQYF | TGTGCCAGCAGTCCCGGACGGGCGGGGGAGACCCAGTACTTC | - | TRBV6-6 | 14 | TRBJ2-5 | -
CASSYRDTEAFF | TGTGCCAGCAGCTACAGGGACACTGAAGCTTTCTTT | - | TRBV7-9 | 12 | TRBJ1-1 | once
CASSLQGSSYEQYF | TGCGCCAGCAGCCTACAGGGGTCCTCCTACGAGCAGTACTTC | TRBD1 | TRBV5-1 | 14 | TRBJ2-7 | -
CASSQNYLGTDTQYF | TGTGCCAGCAGCCAAAACTATCTCGGCACAGATACGCAGTATTTT | - | TRBV5-5 | 15 | TRBJ2-3 | few
CASSFTGTLGNYGYTF | TGTGCCAGCAGTTTTACCGGGACTTTAGGGAACTATGGCTACACCTTC | - | TRBV25-1 | 16 | TRBJ1-2 | -
CASSSQAGYGYTF | TGTGCCAGCAGCTCTCAGGCTGGATATGGCTACACCTTC | - | TRBV7-9 | 13 | TRBJ1-2 | -
CASSLEGVQETQYF | TGCGCCAGCAGCTTAGAGGGGGTCCAAGAGACCCAGTACTTC | - | TRBV5-1 | 14 | TRBJ2-5 | -
CASGGGNEQYF | TGTGCCAGCGGGGGAGGGAACGAGCAGTACTTC | TRBD2 | TRBV6-6 | 11 | TRBJ2-7 | -
CASRLQGWDTQYF | TGTGCCAGCAGATTACAGGGGTGGGATACGCAGTATTTT | TRBD1 | TRBV6-1 | 13 | TRBJ2-3 | -
CASSELAGGGTGELFF | TGTGCCAGCAGTGAACTAGCGGGGGGGGGAACCGGGGAGCTGTTTTTT | TRBD2 | TRBV2 | 16 | TRBJ2-2 | -
CASSTLAGIAYEQYF | TGTGCCAGTAGTACACTAGCGGGGATAGCCTACGAGCAGTACTTC | TRBD2 | TRBV19 | 15 | TRBJ2-7 | -
CASSLVHRGGWGYTF | TGTGCCAGCAGCTTAGTTCACAGGGGGGGCTGGGGCTACACCTTC | TRBD1 | TRBV7-2 | 15 | TRBJ1-2 | -
CAWSQGLDQPQHF | TGTGCCTGGAGTCAGGGGTTGGATCAGCCCCAGCATTTT | - | TRBV30 | 13 | TRBJ1-5 | -
CASRLAGGDEQFF | TGTGCCAGCAGACTAGCGGGAGGGGATGAGCAGTTCTTC | TRBD2 | TRBV6-5 | 13 | TRBJ2-1 | -
CASSLSVFGLTSGNTIYF | TGCGCCAGCAGCTTGAGTGTTTTTGGGCTTACCTCTGGAAACACCATATATTTT | - | TRBV5-1 | 18 | TRBJ1-3 | -
CASSEQGLSNQPQHF | TGTGCCAGCAGTGAGCAGGGGCTCAGCAATCAGCCCCAGCATTTT | - | TRBV6-1 | 15 | TRBJ1-5 | once
CASSQKDSSGNSYNEQFF | TGCGCCAGCAGTCAAAAGGACTCTAGCGGGAACTCCTACAATGAGCAGTTCTTC | TRBD2 | TRBV23-1 | 18 | TRBJ2-1 | -
CASSSDRNNEQFF | TGCGCCAGCAGCTCCGACAGAAACAATGAGCAGTTCTTC | - | TRBV5-1 | 13 | TRBJ2-1 | -
CASSSGLAGLSYEQYF | TGCGCCAGCAGCTCGGGACTAGCGGGGCTCTCCTACGAGCAGTACTTC | TRBD2 | TRBV5-1 | 16 | TRBJ2-7 | few
CASSSQGSSYNEQFF | TGCGCCAGCAGCTCCCAGGGAAGCTCCTACAATGAGCAGTTCTTC | - | TRBV5-1 | 15 | TRBJ2-1 | -
CASSVTGQTEAFF | TGTGCCAGCAGCGTGACAGGCCAAACTGAAGCTTTCTTT | - | TRBV9 | 13 | TRBJ1-1 | -
CASSLFGEGTEAFF | TGCGCCAGCAGCTTGTTTGGGGAGGGGACTGAAGCTTTCTTT | - | TRBV5-1 | 14 | TRBJ1-1 | -
CASSPPGQAANYGYTF | TGTGCCAGCTCACCACCGGGGCAGGCTGCTAACTATGGCTACACCTTC | - | TRBV18 | 16 | TRBJ1-2 | few
CASTQVRTEAFF | TGTGCCAGCACGCAGGTTAGGACTGAAGCTTTCTTT | - | TRBV2 | 12 | TRBJ1-1 | -
CASSPPGAYEQYF | TGTGCCAGCAGTCCCCCGGGAGCCTACGAGCAGTACTTC | - | TRBV6-5 | 13 | TRBJ2-7 | few
CASSFLGSLGDEQFF | TGTGCCAGCAGCTTTTTGGGCTCCTTGGGTGATGAGCAGTTCTTC | - | TRBV5-6 | 15 | TRBJ2-1 | few
CASSSGLAESSYNEQFF | TGTGCCAGCAGCTCGGGACTAGCGGAAAGCTCCTACAATGAGCAGTTCTTC | TRBD2 | TRBV5-4 | 17 | TRBJ2-1 | -
CASSFGDRGTNTIYF | TGTGCCAGCAGCTTCGGGGACAGGGGGACGAACACCATATATTTT | TRBD1 | TRBV9 | 15 | TRBJ1-3 | -
CASSVTGGSYEQYF | TGCGCCAGCAGCGTGACAGGGGGAAGCTACGAGCAGTACTTC | TRBD1 | TRBV5-1 | 14 | TRBJ2-7 | -
CSVALAGTFYEQYF | TGCAGCGTTGCGCTAGCGGGGACTTTCTACGAGCAGTACTTC | TRBD2 | TRBV29-1 | 14 | TRBJ2-7 | few
CASSETGQGNTEAFF | TGTGCCAGCAGCGAAACGGGACAGGGGAACACTGAAGCTTTCTTT | TRBD1 | TRBV5-8 | 15 | TRBJ1-1 | once
CASSRPGQGATDEQFF | TGTGCCAGCAGTCGACCCGGACAGGGAGCTACAGATGAGCAGTTCTTC | TRBD1 | TRBV25-1 | 16 | TRBJ2-1 | few
CASSARREEETQYF | TGTGCCAGCAGCGCGCGAAGGGAGGAAGAGACCCAGTACTTC | - | TRBV5-4 | 14 | TRBJ2-5 | -
CASSLGEQAFF | TGCGCCAGCAGCTTGGGGGAGCAGGCTTTCTTT | - | TRBV5-1 | 11 | TRBJ1-1 | -
CASSTDTSYEQYF | TGTGCCAGCAGTACTGACACCTCCTACGAGCAGTACTTC | - | TRBV2 | 13 | TRBJ2-7 | -
CASSPREGLRTEAFF | TGCGCCAGCAGCCCCCGAGAGGGCTTGAGGACTGAAGCTTTCTTT | - | TRBV5-1 | 15 | TRBJ1-1 | few
CASSFKGGSYGYTF | TGTGCCAGCAGCTTCAAGGGAGGTAGCTATGGCTACACCTTC | - | TRBV5-6 | 14 | TRBJ1-2 | -
CASSRTGADQPQHF | TGCGCCAGCAGCAGGACAGGGGCCGATCAGCCCCAGCATTTT | TRBD1 | TRBV5-1 | 14 | TRBJ1-5 | -